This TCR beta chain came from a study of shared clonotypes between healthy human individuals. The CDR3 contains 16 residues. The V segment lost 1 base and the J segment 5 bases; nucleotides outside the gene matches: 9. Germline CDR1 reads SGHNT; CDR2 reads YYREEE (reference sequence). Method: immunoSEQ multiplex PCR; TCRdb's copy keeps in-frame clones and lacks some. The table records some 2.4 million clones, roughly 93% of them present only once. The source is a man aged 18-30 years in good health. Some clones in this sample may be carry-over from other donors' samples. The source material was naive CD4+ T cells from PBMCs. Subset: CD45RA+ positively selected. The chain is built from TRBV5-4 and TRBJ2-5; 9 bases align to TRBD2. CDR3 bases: TGTGCCAGCAGCTTGTCCGCGGGAGGGCCGAGGGAGACCCAGTACTTC. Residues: CASSLSAGGPRETQYF. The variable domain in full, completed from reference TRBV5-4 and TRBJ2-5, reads ETGVTQSPTHLIKTRGQQVTLRCSSQSGHNTVSWYQQALGQGPQFIFQYYREEENGRGNFPPRFSGLQFPNYSSELNVNALELDDSALYLCASSLSAGGPRETQYFGPGTRLLVL.